This T cell receptor (beta chain) was identified in a study of shared clonotypes between healthy human individuals. Study as a whole: Contributing individuals were a couple of females and a few males aged 18 to 49. CD4 naive and CD4 memory each took three plates per donor, while CD8 naive took two and CD8 memory one. General study results and limits: Shared clonotypes across all four donors exceeded non-shared ones in generation probability.

Germline V gives CDR1 SEHNR, CDR2 FQNEAQ (reference sequence). The germline V and J ends were trimmed by 1 base and 5 bases, with 9 bases remaining between them. This CDR3 contains 13 residues. Profiling relied on immunoSEQ multiplex PCR, and the TCRdb table lists in-frame clones only, not all of them. The sample lists approximately 2.4 million clones; approximately 94% were seen once. Note on this clone: What it binds is unknown.

The chain uses TRBV7-9 and TRBJ2-7; D is unresolved. This clonotype was obtained from a man aged 18 to 30 in good health. Sequences were obtained from naive CD4+ T cells sorted from blood. The subset is: CD45RA+ positively selected. CDR3 sequence reads: CASSLDLSHEQYF. The CDR3 DNA reads as TGTGCCAGCAGCTTAGACTTAAGCCACGAGCAGTACTTC. Together with reference TRBV7-9 and TRBJ2-7, the CDR3 gives the full variable domain: DTGVSQNPRHKITKRGQNVTFRCDPISEHNRLYWYRQTLGQGPEFLTYFQNEAQLEKSRLLSDRFSAERPKGSFSTLEIQRTEQGDSAMYLCASSLDLSHEQYFGPGTRLTVT.